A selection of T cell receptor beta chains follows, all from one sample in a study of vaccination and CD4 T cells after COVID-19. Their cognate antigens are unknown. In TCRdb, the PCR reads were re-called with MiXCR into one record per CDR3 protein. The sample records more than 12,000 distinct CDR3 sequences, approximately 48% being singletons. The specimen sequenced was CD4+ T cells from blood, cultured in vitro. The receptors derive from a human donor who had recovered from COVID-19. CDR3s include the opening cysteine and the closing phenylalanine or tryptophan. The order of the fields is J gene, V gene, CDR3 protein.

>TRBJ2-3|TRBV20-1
CSARSRTGGRTDTQYF
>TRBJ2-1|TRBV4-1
CASSQAGLAGLTDNNEQFF
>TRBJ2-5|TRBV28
CASRLTSGSRETQYF
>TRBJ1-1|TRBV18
CASSPQGGGEAFF
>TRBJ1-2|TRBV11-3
CASSYGPDYGYTF
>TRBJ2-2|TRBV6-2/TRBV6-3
CASQGPPGLAVTGELFF
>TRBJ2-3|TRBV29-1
CSVDGTSRGATDTQYF
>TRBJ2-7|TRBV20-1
CSALSGGGYEQYF
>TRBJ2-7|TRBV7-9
CASSWGQGAGEQYF
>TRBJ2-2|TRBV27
CASSPSRRANTGELFF
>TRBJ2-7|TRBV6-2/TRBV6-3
CASSYGKGQGTYEQYF
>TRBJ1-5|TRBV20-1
CSARRDRGRGVQPQHF
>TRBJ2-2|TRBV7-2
CASSLDPMNTGELFF
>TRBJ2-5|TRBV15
CATSRDGGTRQETQYF
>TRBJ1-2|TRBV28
CASSIETGDIYGYTF
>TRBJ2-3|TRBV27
CASSLGTGPDTQYF
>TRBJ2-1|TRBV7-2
CASSFYRDGEQFF
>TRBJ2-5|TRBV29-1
CSVALGVGETQYF
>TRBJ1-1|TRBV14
CASSRVDNTEAFF
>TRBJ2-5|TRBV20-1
CSARLLAGGQETQYF
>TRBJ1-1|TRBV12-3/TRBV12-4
CASRWAGTEAFF
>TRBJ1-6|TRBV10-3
CAISEQPKNSPLHF
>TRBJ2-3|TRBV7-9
CASRTYGAGGPPDTQYF
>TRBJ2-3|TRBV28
CASRPTTGGRTDTQYF
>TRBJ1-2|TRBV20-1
CSALGGLNYDYTF
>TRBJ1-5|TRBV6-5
CASSYLVGGTGAAQPQHF
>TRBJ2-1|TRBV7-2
CASSRRRVTGGAYNEQFF
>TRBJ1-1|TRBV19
CASSIIERNTEAFF
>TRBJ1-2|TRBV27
CASSQGQGRLYGYTF
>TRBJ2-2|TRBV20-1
CSARVRGRDTGELFF
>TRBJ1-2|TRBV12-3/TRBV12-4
CASTPDRVIGFGYTF
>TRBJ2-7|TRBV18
CASSPDRYEQYF
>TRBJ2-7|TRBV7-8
CASSSVPSVSYEQYF
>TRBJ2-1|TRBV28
CASSSPLRQQFF
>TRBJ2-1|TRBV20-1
CSARGASGRNEQFF
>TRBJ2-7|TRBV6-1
CASSEESPGQYF
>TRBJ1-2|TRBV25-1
CASSATESHGYTF
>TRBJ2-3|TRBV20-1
CSAKEQLAGLTDTQYF
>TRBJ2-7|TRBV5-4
CASREGGATYEQYF
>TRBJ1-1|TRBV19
CASQRPPGQGAGTEAFF
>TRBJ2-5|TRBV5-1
CASSLDWRTGGGETQYF
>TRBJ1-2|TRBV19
CASSMWTGGFGGYTF
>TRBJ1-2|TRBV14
CASSQRPGPGYGYTF
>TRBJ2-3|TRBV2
CASSGGGGPYPYF
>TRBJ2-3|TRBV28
CASSLRNTDTQYF
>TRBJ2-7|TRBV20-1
CSARPSGSGYEQYF
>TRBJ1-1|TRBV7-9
CASSLGRDGNTEAFF
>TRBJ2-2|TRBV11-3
CASSWGAILRGTGELFF
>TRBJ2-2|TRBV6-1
CASSTRDRVYTGELFF
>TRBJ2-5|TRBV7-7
CASSLGSQETQYF
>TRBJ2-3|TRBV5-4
CASSASGQVTDTQYF
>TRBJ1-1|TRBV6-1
CASSQRQHTEAFF
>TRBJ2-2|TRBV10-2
CASRGQGTGELFF
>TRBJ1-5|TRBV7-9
CASSLWVGVGNQPQHF
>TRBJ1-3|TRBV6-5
CASSYEGFSGNTIYF
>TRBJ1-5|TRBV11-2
CASSFLPGQGGGNNQPQHF
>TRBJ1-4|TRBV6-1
CASRSPGSIEKLFF
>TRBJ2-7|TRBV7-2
CASSLAREAYEQYF